These 12 T cell receptor beta chains were sequenced from one sample in a study of cytomegalovirus exposure and HLA in healthy donors. 13 Jbeta primers and 60 Vbeta primers were used for the PCR. Sequencing used immunoSEQ multiplex PCR; TCRdb keeps in-frame clones, though not all of them. The sample holds under 100,000 clones. The source material was PBMCs. The receptors were gathered from a man under 40 in good health and CMV-seronegative.

The J gene is TRBJ2-7, the V gene TRBV7-2; D possibly corresponds to TRBD1 (6 bases). V shed 5 bases and J shed 0 bases, with 11 bases lying between them. CDR3 length equals 14 residues. Germline CDR1 is SGHTA and CDR2 is FQGNSA. The CDR3 is CASSPNRVSYEQYF. CDR3 sequence (DNA): TGTGCCAGCAGCCCAAACAGGGTCTCCTACGAGCAGTACTTC. Full variable domain (missing parts from reference TRBV7-2 and TRBJ2-7): GAGVSQSPSNKVTEKGKDVELRCDPISGHTALYWYRQSLGQGLEFLIYFQGNSAPDKSGLPSDRFSAERTGGSVSTLTIQRTQQEDSAVYLCASSPNRVSYEQYFGPGTRLTVT.

The J gene is TRBJ1-1, the V gene TRBV25-1; 11 positions agree with TRBD1. CDR1 and CDR2 from the germline V gene are MGHDK and SYGVNS. Germline trimming cut 3 bases from V and 4 bases from J; bases unmatched to any gene: 7. CDR3 length: 16 amino acids. Here the CDR3 DNA reads TGTGCCAGCAGTGATCCTACCGGGACAGGGGGCACTGAAGCTTTCTTT. Its translation: CASSDPTGTGGTEAFF.

The chain has TRBV5-6 and TRBJ2-1, with 7 bases aligning to TRBD2. CDR1 and CDR2 (germline): SGHDT, YYEEEE. This CDR3 region has 15 residues. V was clipped by 0 bases and J by 8 bases; unmatched bases: 8. In DNA form, the CDR3 reads TGTGCCAGCAGCTTGGCCGGACTAGGAATCCATGAGCAGTTCTTC. It is translated as CASSLAGLGIHEQFF.

The rearrangement joins TRBV9 to TRBJ2-1, with a weak D call TRBD2 (6 bases). Germline V gene data show CDR1 as SGDLS and CDR2 as YYNGEE. CDR3 length: 13 residues. V was pared by 0 bases and J by 8 bases, with 9 bases between. Here the CDR3 reads CASSVETSHEQFF. CDR3 DNA: TGTGCCAGCAGCGTAGAGACTAGTCATGAGCAGTTCTTC.

V is TRBV12-5 and J is TRBJ2-3, with 12 positions matching TRBD2. There are 16 residues in the CDR3. Losses at the gene ends were 6 bases for V and 7 bases for J; bases not matched to a gene: 11. The germline V gene has CDR1 LGHNT and CDR2 FRNRAP. In DNA, the CDR3 is TGTGCTAGTGGCTGGACTAGCGGGACTCTCTCGAATACGCAGTATTTT. Translating it yields CASGWTSGTLSNTQYF.

The chain joins TRBV29-1 to TRBJ2-3; 8 bases are shared with TRBD1. The germline CDR1 and CDR2 sequences are SQVTM and ANQGSEA. The CDR3 is made up of 16 amino acids. The trim removed 1 base at V and 1 base at J, leaving 7 bases unmatched. The CDR3 region has the DNA TGCAGCGTTGAAGGGGCGAAACAGGGGGGCACAGATACGCAGTATTTT. Its protein is CSVEGAKQGGTDTQYF.

A note on this clone: Other DNA variants within this sample encode the same CDR3. The chain recombines TRBV6-5 with TRBJ1-2; TRBD1 matches 8 bases. The V gene's germline CDR1 is MNHEY and CDR2 SVGAGI. There are 13 residues in the CDR3. V was clipped by 6 bases and J by 3 bases; unmatched bases: 3. This chain's CDR3 is CASSPTGDYGYTF. CDR3 sequence (DNA): TGTGCCAGCAGCCCGACAGGGGACTATGGCTACACCTTC.

The rearrangement uses TRBV6-1 and TRBJ1-1, with 9 bases matching TRBD1. Germline lookup yields CDR1 MNHNS and CDR2 SASEGT. This CDR3 is built from 15 residues. V trimming: 2 bases; J trimming: 3 bases; junction bases outside the gene matches: 4. The CDR3 DNA sequence: TGTGCCAGCAGTGAAACAGGGGGCGATTACACTGAAGCTTTCTTT. It is translated as CASSETGGDYTEAFF.

The genes are TRBV28 and TRBJ1-2; D not certain. Per the germline V gene, CDR1 is MDHEN and CDR2 is SYDVKM. V was cut by 8 bases and J by 8 bases, with 18 bases left in between. This CDR3 comprises 13 residues. This chain's CDR3 is CASVRQLEVGYTF. CDR3 in DNA: TGTGCCAGCGTCCGCCAGCTAGAGGTCGGCTACACCTTC.

V gene TRBV29-1 combines with J gene TRBJ1-1, with D maybe TRBD1 (6 bases). This CDR3 has 14 amino acids. Trimming removed 1 base at V and 6 bases at J, with 15 bases between. CDR1 SQVTM and CDR2 ANQGSEA come from the germline V gene. CDR3 nucleotide sequence: TGCAGCGTTGAAGGGGTACAGGGCGTCGCTGAAGCTTTCTTT. Its protein product is CSVEGVQGVAEAFF.

The V gene is TRBV2, the J gene TRBJ2-7; D gene ambiguous. V was shortened by 0 bases and J by 3 bases, with 6 bases between the two germline ends. In germline, CDR1 is SNHLY, CDR2 FYNNEI. The CDR3 consists of 13 residues. CDR3 in amino acids: CASSEARNYEQYF. In nucleotides, the CDR3 is TGTGCCAGCAGTGAAGCCAGGAACTACGAGCAGTACTTC.

The chain has TRBV5-1 and TRBJ2-1, with D perhaps TRBD1 (5 bases). CDR3 length: 16 amino acids. V gave up 0 bases and J gave up 7 bases, with 17 bases separating them. Germline-derived CDR1 and CDR2 are SGHRS and YFSETQ. DNA of the CDR3: TGCGCCAGCAGCTTGGACGGCAGGGTGGTGGGTAATGAGCAGTTCTTC. It yields the protein CASSLDGRVVGNEQFF.